The next 29 T cell receptor beta chains were all read from a single sample in a study of blood T cell repertoires in COVID-19. TCRdb keeps only in-frame clones here, not all; method: immunoSEQ multiplex PCR. In the table there are about 180,000 clones, 90% to 95% of which are singletons. Sequencing input: peripheral blood. The receptors shown here come from a man aged 50 to 60 with acute or convalescent COVID-19.

This chain uses TRBV6-6 with TRBJ2-2; TRBD2 matches at 10 bases. Per germline, CDR1 MNHNY and CDR2 SVGAGI (reference sequence). V lost 5 bases to trimming and J lost 5 bases; unmatched junction nucleotides: 14. The CDR3 consists of 18 residues. CDR3 sequence: CASSPLGLAGVSTGELFF. In DNA form, the CDR3 reads TGTGCCAGCAGTCCTTTGGGGCTAGCGGGGGTGTCGACCGGGGAGCTGTTTTTT.

The chain combines TRBV5-6 with TRBJ1-1; D is unresolved. CDR3 length: 13 residues. The ends were cut back, 0 bases at V and 1 base at J, with 4 bases in the middle. Germline V gene lookup returns CDR1 SGHDT and CDR2 YYEEEE. The CDR3 reads CASSLGGNTEAFF. The CDR3 coding sequence is TGTGCCAGCAGCTTGGGCGGGAACACTGAAGCTTTCTTT. Full variable domain (rest looked up from reference TRBV5-6 and TRBJ1-1): DAGVTQSPTHLIKTRGQQVTLRCSPKSGHDTVSWYQQALGQGPQFIFQYYEEEERQRGNFPDRFSGHQFPNYSSELNVNALLLGDSALYLCASSLGGNTEAFFGQGTRLTVV.

This rearrangement joins TRBV2 to TRBJ1-5; maybe TRBD1 (5 bases). The germline V and J ends were trimmed by 2 bases and 3 bases, with 17 bases remaining between them. CDR3 size: 17 residues. Germline-derived CDR1 and CDR2 are SNHLY and FYNNEI. CDR3 loop: CASSERPSRVNNQPQHF. The CDR3 region has the DNA TGTGCCAGCAGTGAACGGCCTTCCAGGGTCAACAATCAGCCCCAGCATTTT.

The chain employs TRBV9 and TRBJ2-2; 7 nucleotides align to TRBD2. CDR1 SGDLS and CDR2 YYNGEE come from the germline V gene. CDR3 length: 16 amino acids. Trimming cost V 0 bases and J 6 bases; bases outside gene matches: 8. CDR3 bases: TGTGCCAGCAGCGTAGCGCGGGGGTCTGGGGCCGGGGAGCTGTTTTTT. It specifies CASSVARGSGAGELFF.

CDR3 nucleotide sequence: TGTGCCATCAGTGGGGCAGGGCGGAATGAAAAACTGTTTTTT. It specifies CAISGAGRNEKLFF. The V call is TRBV10-3, the J call TRBJ1-4, with TRBD1 as a possible D gene (5 bases). This CDR3 contains 14 residues. V shed 4 bases and J shed 5 bases, with 11 bases lying between them. In germline, CDR1 is ENHRY, CDR2 SYGVKD.

V and J are TRBV4-3 and TRBJ2-5, with D possibly TRBD2 on 5 matching bases. Germline lookup yields CDR1 LGHNA and CDR2 YSLEER. Deletions cut 1 base from V and 5 bases from J, with 11 bases between. The CDR3 spans 14 residues. The CDR3 protein is CASSQALAIETQYF. In nucleotides, the CDR3 is TGCGCCAGCAGCCAAGCGCTAGCTATCGAGACCCAGTACTTC.

The chain is built from TRBV7-2 and TRBJ1-2, with D uncertain. Germline V gene lookup returns CDR1 SGHTA and CDR2 FQGNSA. The CDR3 has 14 amino acids. Trimming pared 5 bases from V and 4 bases from J, leaving 14 bases between. The CDR3 nucleotides are TGTGCCAGCAGCCTTAACTCACCTAGCTATGGCTACACCTTC. This encodes CASSLNSPSYGYTF.

The rearrangement joins TRBV6-5 to TRBJ2-5; weak D call: TRBD1 (5 bases). The CDR3 is made up of 12 amino acids. Trimming pared 7 bases from V and 2 bases from J, leaving 8 bases between. Germline V CDR1 and CDR2: MNHEY, SVGAGI. CDR3 region: CASKQGQETQYF. The CDR3 DNA reads TGTGCCAGCAAGCAGGGACAAGAGACCCAGTACTTC.

V usage is TRBV6-6 and J usage is TRBJ1-1; no clear D. The CDR3 covers 12 residues. Trimming took off 2 bases at V and 7 bases at J, with 8 bases between the two ends. Germline lookup yields CDR1 MNHNY and CDR2 SVGAGI (reference sequence). The CDR3 DNA sequence: TGTGCCAGCAGTTACGCGGGGAGTGAAGCTTTCTTT. Encoded protein: CASSYAGSEAFF.

The chain couples TRBV6-2 or TRBV6-3 to TRBJ2-2; D remains ambiguous. Germline lookup yields CDR1 MNHEY and CDR2 SVGEGT. The CDR3 contains 16 residues. Trimming pared 0 bases from V and 3 bases from J, leaving 11 bases between. CDR3 DNA: TGTGCCAGCAGTTACTCCACACCCGATGACACCGGGGAGCTGTTTTTT. Amino acid sequence: CASSYSTPDDTGELFF.

V and J are TRBV7-3 and TRBJ2-2; 8 bases are a match to TRBD2. Trimming took 1 base from V and 2 from J; bases not matched to a gene: 6. There are 17 residues in the CDR3. Germline V gives CDR1 SGHTA, CDR2 FQGTGA. The CDR3 loop reads CASSLSGTSGNTGELFF. In nucleotides, the CDR3 is TGTGCCAGCAGCTTAAGTGGTACTAGCGGAAACACCGGGGAGCTGTTTTTT.

CDR3 residues: CASSLEFGSRNTEAFF. The CDR3 DNA is TGTGCCAGCAGCTTAGAATTTGGTTCTAGGAACACTGAAGCTTTCTTT. The gene calls are TRBV11-2 and TRBJ1-1, with D hard to call. The CDR3 has 16 amino acids. CDR1 and CDR2 (germline): SGHAT, FQNNGV. The V end lost 0 bases, the J end lost 1 base, and 12 bases lay between the germline ends.

J is TRBJ2-1 and V is TRBV30; 8 positions match TRBD1. This CDR3 spans 14 amino acids. V lost 5 bases and J lost 5; bases outside the gene matches: 8. Per germline, CDR1 GTSNPN and CDR2 SVGIG (reference sequence). CDR3 nucleotides: TGTGCCTGGTCCCTCGACAGGGGCCACAATGAGCAGTTCTTC. This translates into CAWSLDRGHNEQFF.

V usage is TRBV5-8 and J usage is TRBJ1-4; weak D call: TRBD1 (5 bases). Deletions cut 1 base from V and 7 bases from J, with 11 bases between. This CDR3 contains 14 residues. Germline V lookup: CDR1 SGHTS, CDR2 YDEGEE. CDR3 bases: TGTGCCAGCAGCTTGTGGCAGGGCGGTGAAAAACTGTTTTTT. This translates into CASSLWQGGEKLFF.

The chain has TRBV5-1 and TRBJ2-3, with TRBD2 as a possible D gene (6 bases). The CDR3 has 14 residues. Germline CDR1 reads SGHRS; CDR2 reads YFSETQ. V lost 0 bases, J lost 8 bases, and 13 bases lay in between. The DNA for the CDR3 is TGCGCCAGCAGCTTGGGACTAGTTGAAGGTACGCAGTATTTT. It encodes CASSLGLVEGTQYF.

The J gene is TRBJ1-4, the V gene TRBV19; maybe TRBD1 (5 bases). V was pared by 3 bases and J by 5 bases, with 13 bases between. Germline V gene data show CDR1 as LNHDA and CDR2 as SQIVND (reference sequence). The CDR3 runs 15 residues. In DNA, the CDR3 is TGTGCCAGTAGTATTCCACACCCAGGGAATGAAAAACTGTTTTTT. This sequence encodes CASSIPHPGNEKLFF. Filled out from reference TRBV19 and TRBJ1-4, the complete variable domain reads DGGITQSPKYLFRKEGQNVTLSCEQNLNHDAMYWYRQDPGQGLRLIYYSQIVNDFQKGDIAEGYSVSREKKESFPLTVTSAQKNPTAFYLCASSIPHPGNEKLFFGSGTQLSVL.

To note about this clone: Within the sample, other DNA sequences also encode this same CDR3. The genes are TRBV7-2 and TRBJ1-6, with 7 bases that match TRBD1. Germline V gene data show CDR1 as SGHTA and CDR2 as FQGNSA. Losses at the gene ends were 1 base for V and 7 bases for J; bases not matched to a gene: 4. CDR3 length: 15 residues. The CDR3 DNA follows: TGTGCCAGCAGCTTAGGTGGGACAGAAAATTCACCCCTCCACTTT. Translated, it gives CASSLGGTENSPLHF.

This chain links TRBV4-3 with TRBJ1-5; TRBD1 agrees at 7 bases. From germline, CDR1 is LGHNA and CDR2 YSLEER. Trimming removed 2 bases from V and 0 bases from J; junction bases left unmatched: 16. This CDR3 comprises 20 residues. The CDR3 loop reads CASSQLPVPGQKDSNQPQHF. The DNA of the CDR3 is TGCGCCAGCAGCCAACTCCCTGTTCCGGGACAGAAAGATAGCAATCAGCCCCAGCATTTT.

The chain recombines TRBV7-3 with TRBJ2-7; D not certain. The CDR3 is 13 residues long. V was clipped by 4 bases and J by 5 bases, with 12 bases between them. CDR1 and CDR2 from the germline V gene are SGHTA and FQGTGA. The CDR3 loop reads CASSYGGGHEQYF. The CDR3 bases are TGTGCCAGCAGCTACGGCGGTGGTCACGAGCAGTACTTC.

The rearrangement links TRBV10-1 to TRBJ1-1; D is ambiguous. Trimming left V 6 bases short and J 0 bases short, with 8 bases between. Germline CDR1 reads WNHNN; CDR2 reads SYGVQD (reference sequence). The CDR3 is made up of 13 amino acids. CDR3 sequence reads: CASRVDMNTEAFF. The CDR3 DNA reads as TGCGCCAGCAGAGTCGACATGAACACTGAAGCTTTCTTT.

The chain joins TRBV6-1 to TRBJ1-5; D call uncertain. This CDR3 spans 16 amino acids. The germline V gene has CDR1 MNHNS and CDR2 SASEGT. Between the trimmed V and J ends, which lost 1 base and 2 bases, there was a span of 12 bases. The CDR3 sequence: CASSEVHSRGNQPQHF. The CDR3 bases are TGTGCCAGCAGTGAAGTACACAGTCGCGGCAATCAGCCCCAGCATTTT.

This clone was counted between two and nine times. This rearrangement joins TRBV30 to TRBJ1-5; 10 bases are shared with TRBD1. There are 13 residues in the CDR3. Germline V gene data show CDR1 as GTSNPN and CDR2 as SVGIG (reference sequence). V was clipped by 5 bases and J by 6 bases; unmatched bases: 4. CDR3 DNA: TGTGCCTGGGGAGACAGGGGGCGTCAGCCCCAGCATTTT. Residues: CAWGDRGRQPQHF.

The chain combines TRBV28 with TRBJ2-5, with TRBD2 identical over 10 bases. With 7 bases clipped from V and 5 bases from J, the junction kept 4 bases outside the gene matches. CDR1 MDHEN and CDR2 SYDVKM come from the germline V gene. The CDR3 has 13 residues. In DNA form, the CDR3 reads TGTGCCAGCAATCTAGCGGGAGTGGAGACCCAGTACTTC. This codes for CASNLAGVETQYF.

The chain carries TRBV19 and TRBJ2-1; maybe TRBD1 (5 bases). Germline-derived CDR1 and CDR2 are LNHDA and SQIVND (reference sequence). Trimming pared 3 bases from V and 0 bases from J, leaving 12 bases between. The CDR3 sequence is 16 residues long. CDR3 nucleotide sequence: TGTGCCAGTAGTATCCGGACCGACAGCTCCTACAATGAGCAGTTCTTC. Translated: CASSIRTDSSYNEQFF.

V gene TRBV18 combines with J gene TRBJ2-7; possible D gene TRBD2, 5 bases. V lost 2 bases and J lost 6, with 11 bases in between. The CDR3 is 13 amino acids. Germline assignment: CDR1 KGHSH and CDR2 LQKENI. The CDR3 sequence: CASSPLDGGEQYF. In DNA, the CDR3 is TGTGCCAGCTCACCATTGGACGGAGGCGAGCAGTACTTC.

The chain carries TRBV5-8 and TRBJ2-3; TRBD2 is a possible D gene (6 bases). CDR1 SGHTS and CDR2 YDEGEE come from the germline V gene. The CDR3 spans 16 residues. V gave up 4 bases and J gave up 0 bases, with 15 bases separating them. The CDR3 DNA reads TGTGCCAGCAGCGCGGGACTTTTAGATAGCACAGATACGCAGTATTTT. It is translated as CASSAGLLDSTDTQYF.

The J gene is TRBJ2-7, the V gene TRBV28, with D perhaps matching TRBD2 (5 bases). The CDR3 sequence is 13 residues long. V gave up 10 bases and J gave up 3 bases, with 16 bases separating them. Germline V gives CDR1 MDHEN, CDR2 SYDVKM. Written as DNA, the CDR3 is TGTGCCACATCTTCTGCAGGAGGCTACGAGCAGTACTTC. Residues: CATSSAGGYEQYF.

The rearrangement uses TRBV12-3 or TRBV12-4 and TRBJ2-3; no reliable D call. Trimming removed 6 bases from V and 2 bases from J, with 9 bases in between. CDR3 length: 13 amino acids. CDR3 protein: CASSPPSTDTQYF. CDR3 in DNA: TGTGCCAGCAGCCCCCCCTCCACAGATACGCAGTATTTT.

The V gene is TRBV7-2, the J gene TRBJ1-5; D gene uncertain. The V end lost 3 bases, the J end lost 0 bases, and 9 bases lay between the germline ends. The CDR3 covers 15 residues. The V gene's germline CDR1 is SGHTA and CDR2 FQGNSA. For the CDR3, the DNA is TGTGCCAGCAGCTTTGTAGGAGATAGCAATCAGCCCCAGCATTTT. Translated, it gives CASSFVGDSNQPQHF.